This T cell receptor (beta chain) stems from a study of blood T cell repertoires in COVID-19. Study-level information: There were acute and convalescent COVID-19 samples, and they came from the United States, Italy and Spain. PBMCs, B-cell-depleted T cells, or T cells were the source of the cDNA or gDNA that made up the material.

Authors' data handling: Scientists estimated how many nucleated cells there were by amplifying reference gene primers. TCRdb's table, derived via immunoSEQ multiplex PCR, lists solely in-frame clones and lacks some. For V, J and clone size, that table is used; D and trimming come from the DNA. The sample holds over 60,000 clones, 75% to 90% seen once. Trimming took 8 bases from V and 14 from J, leaving 24 bases between them. This CDR3 region has 13 residues. The J gene is TRBJ1-2, the V gene TRBV12-3 or TRBV12-4; D gene unclear. Source material: peripheral blood. This receptor was obtained from an elderly woman with active or convalescent COVID-19. DNA for the CDR3: TGTGCCAGCTTCTTGGGAGGCCGCGGGTCAAGGACCTTC. It yields the protein CASFLGGRGSRTF.